The 9 T cell receptor beta chains below come from one sample, sequenced in a study of T cell repertoires in cytomegalovirus infection. Each CDR3 protein is one row after TCRdb ran MiXCR on the reads. The sample records around 530,000 distinct CDR3 sequences, approximately 25% being singletons. Material for sequencing was PBMCs. The receptors shown here come from a human donor in good health (CMV status not recorded). Some clones in this sample may be carry-over from other donors' samples.

There are a few counts of this clonotype. The chain couples TRBV20-1 to TRBJ1-1; D may be TRBD1 (5 bases). V lost 2 bases to trimming and J lost 8 bases, with 12 bases between them. Germline CDR1 is DFQATT and CDR2 is SNEGSKA (reference sequence). CDR3 size: 12 residues. The CDR3: CSARLQVGEAFF. The CDR3 bases are TGCAGTGCTAGATTACAGGTTGGGGAAGCTTTCTTT.

There are a few counts of this clonotype. The rearrangement joins TRBV27 to TRBJ2-1; D gene unclear. This CDR3 region has 16 residues. Deletions cut 2 bases from V and 0 bases from J, with 11 bases between. In germline, CDR1 is MNHEY, CDR2 SMNVEV (reference sequence). CDR3 in DNA: TGTGCCAGCAGTTTACTAGGGCCGGGCTCCTACAATGAGCAGTTCTTC. Translating gives CASSLLGPGSYNEQFF.

This clonotype was detected a few times. The chain couples TRBV11-2 to TRBJ2-7; D is ambiguous. Germline CDR1 reads SGHAT; CDR2 reads FQNNGV. The ends were cut back, 0 bases at V and 0 bases at J, with 6 bases in the middle. The CDR3 spans 14 residues. Here the CDR3 reads CASSLESYSYEQYF. The CDR3 DNA follows: TGTGCCAGCAGCTTAGAGTCGTACTCCTACGAGCAGTACTTC.

This clonotype was seen a handful of times. The chain couples TRBV15 to TRBJ2-3; no reliable D call. Germline CDR1 is LNHNV and CDR2 is YYDKDF (reference sequence). Trimming stripped 4 bases from V and 0 bases from J, with 8 bases between. The CDR3 extends over 14 amino acids. The CDR3 loop is CATSTSASTDTQYF. DNA of the CDR3: TGTGCCACCAGCACCAGCGCCAGCACAGATACGCAGTATTTT.

This chain connects TRBV6-8 to TRBJ2-7; TRBD1 matches 11 bases. V dropped 0 bases and J dropped 5; count of bases not matched to a gene: 12. The germline CDR1 and CDR2 sequences are MNHGY and SAAAGT. The length of the CDR3 is 18 residues. The CDR3 is CASSYSTPLDRGRNEQYF. The CDR3 nucleotides read TGTGCCAGCAGTTACTCGACCCCCTTGGACAGGGGGCGAAACGAGCAGTACTTC.

This clonotype was counted ten times or more. The chain uses TRBV27 and TRBJ2-7; the D call may be TRBD1 or TRBD2 (5 bases each). Germline CDR1 is MNHEY and CDR2 is SMNVEV (reference sequence). The CDR3 spans 16 residues. Trimming left V 0 bases short and J 3 bases short, with 15 bases between. CDR3 coding DNA: TGTGCCAGCAGTTTATCCGCCGGGACCCTTAACTACGAGCAGTACTTC. Residues: CASSLSAGTLNYEQYF.

About this clonotype itself: A much larger clone lies one base from this, so it may be a read error. The rearrangement links TRBV12-3 or TRBV12-4 to TRBJ1-5; D remains unclear. CDR3 length equals 15 residues. The V and J ends lost 6 bases and 2 bases respectively, with 14 bases between them. CDR3 sequence reads: CASRRTGEGNQPQHF. DNA for the CDR3: TGTGCCAGCAGGAGGACCGGGGAAGGCAATCAGCCCCAGCATTTT.

This clonotype was found a few times. The chain employs TRBV7-2 and TRBJ2-1; D unclear. Germline loops: CDR1 SGHTA, CDR2 FQGNSA. The ends were cut back, 0 bases at V and 6 bases at J, with 12 bases in the middle. CDR3 length: 15 residues. CDR3 region: CASSLAVATGNEQFF. In DNA, the CDR3 is TGTGCCAGCAGCTTAGCGGTGGCTACCGGCAATGAGCAGTTCTTC. Variable domain in full (rest from reference TRBV7-2 and TRBJ2-1): GAGVSQSPSNKVTEKGKDVELRCDPISGHTALYWYRQSLGQGLEFLIYFQGNSAPDKSGLPSDRFSAERTGGSVSTLTIQRTQQEDSAVYLCASSLAVATGNEQFFGPGTRLTVL.

The chain combines TRBV28 with TRBJ2-7, with a tentative D call TRBD2 (6 bases). Per the germline V gene, CDR1 is MDHEN and CDR2 is SYDVKM. The CDR3 contains 15 residues. The V end lost 3 bases, the J end lost 5 bases, and 17 bases lay between the germline ends. The CDR3 sequence: CASSFPGTPLDEQYF. CDR3 DNA sequence: TGTGCCAGCAGTTTCCCCGGGACTCCCTTGGACGAGCAGTACTTC.